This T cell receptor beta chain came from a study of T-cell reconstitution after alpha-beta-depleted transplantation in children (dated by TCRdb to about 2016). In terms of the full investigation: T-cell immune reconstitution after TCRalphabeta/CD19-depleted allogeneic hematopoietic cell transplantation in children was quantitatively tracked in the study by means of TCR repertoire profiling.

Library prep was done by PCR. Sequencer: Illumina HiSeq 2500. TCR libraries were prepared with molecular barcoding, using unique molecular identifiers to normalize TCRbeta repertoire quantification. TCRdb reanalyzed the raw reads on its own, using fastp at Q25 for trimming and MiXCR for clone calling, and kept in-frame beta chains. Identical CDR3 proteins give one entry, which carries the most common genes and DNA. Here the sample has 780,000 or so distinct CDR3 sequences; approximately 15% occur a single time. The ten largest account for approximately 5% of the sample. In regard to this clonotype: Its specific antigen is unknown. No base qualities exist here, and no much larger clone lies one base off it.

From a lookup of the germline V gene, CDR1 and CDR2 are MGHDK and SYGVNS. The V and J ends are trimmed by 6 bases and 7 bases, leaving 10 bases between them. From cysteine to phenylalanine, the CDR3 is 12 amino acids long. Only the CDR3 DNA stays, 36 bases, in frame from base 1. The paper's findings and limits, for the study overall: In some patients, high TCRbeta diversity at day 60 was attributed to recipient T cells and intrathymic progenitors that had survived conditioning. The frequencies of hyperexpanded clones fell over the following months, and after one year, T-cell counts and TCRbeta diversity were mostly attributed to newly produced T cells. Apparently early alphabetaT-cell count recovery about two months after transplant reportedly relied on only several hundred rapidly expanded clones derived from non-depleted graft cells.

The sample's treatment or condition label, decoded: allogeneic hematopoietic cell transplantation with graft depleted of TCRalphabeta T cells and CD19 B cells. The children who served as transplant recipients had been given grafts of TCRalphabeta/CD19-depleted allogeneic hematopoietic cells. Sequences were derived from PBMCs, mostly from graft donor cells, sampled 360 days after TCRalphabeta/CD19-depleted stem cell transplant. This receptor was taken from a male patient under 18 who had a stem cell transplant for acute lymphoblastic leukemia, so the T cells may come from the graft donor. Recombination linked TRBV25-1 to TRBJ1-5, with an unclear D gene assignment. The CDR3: CASRSGEQPQHF. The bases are TGTGCCAGCAGGTCAGGTGAACAGCCCCAGCATTTT.